These 18 T cell receptor beta chains originate from one sample sequenced in a study of shared clonotypes between healthy human individuals. Assay used: immunoSEQ multiplex PCR; TCRdb lists only in-frame clones, some missing. The data show fewer than 650,000 clones, about three quarters seen once. Material for sequencing was PBMCs. The origin of the receptors is a woman aged 40 to 49 in good health. Some clones in this sample may be carry-over from other donors' samples.

This clone was counted a single time. This sequence joins TRBV7-9 and TRBJ2-1, with a weak D call TRBD2 (5 bases). Trimming took 1 base from V and 7 from J, leaving 14 bases between them. This CDR3 region has 15 residues. Germline V lookup: CDR1 SEHNR, CDR2 FQNEAQ (reference sequence). CDR3 in DNA: TGTGCCAGCAGCTTAGAGGTGGGCCGGGGAAATGAGCAGTTCTTC. Protein: CASSLEVGRGNEQFF. Looking up the rest from reference TRBV7-9 and TRBJ2-1 gives the full variable domain: DTGVSQNPRHKITKRGQNVTFRCDPISEHNRLYWYRQTLGQGPEFLTYFQNEAQLEKSRLLSDRFSAERPKGSFSTLEIQRTEQGDSAMYLCASSLEVGRGNEQFFGPGTRLTVL.

CDR3 sequence reads: CASSLGGNMEQYF. The DNA for the CDR3 is TGTGCCAGCAGCTTGGGGGGCAATATGGAGCAGTACTTC. J is TRBJ2-7 and V is TRBV11-3; D is possibly TRBD1 or TRBD2 (6 bases each). Per the germline V gene, CDR1 is SGHNT and CDR2 is YENEEA. The CDR3 has 13 amino acids. Trimming cost V 3 bases and J 7 bases, with 13 bases left between them.

This chain connects TRBV6-1 to TRBJ1-4; D not resolved. Trimming cost V 6 bases and J 8 bases, with 16 bases left between them. Germline V gene data show CDR1 as MNHNS and CDR2 as SASEGT. The CDR3 is 14 amino acids. CDR3 nucleotide sequence: TGTGCCAGCAGCGAGACACCCCGTTGGGAAAAACTGTTTTTT. This encodes CASSETPRWEKLFF.

The chain links TRBV30 to TRBJ1-1; D possibly corresponds to TRBD1 (6 bases). The CDR3 totals 11 residues. The V end lost 3 bases, the J end lost 12 bases, and 14 bases lay between the germline ends. Looked up from germline, CDR1 is GTSNPN and CDR2 is SVGIG (reference sequence). In DNA form, the CDR3 reads TGTGCCTGGAGAGGTGATCAGGGGACTTTCTTT. This gives the protein CAWRGDQGTFF.

This clone showed up just a few times. CDR3 nucleotide sequence: TGTGCCATCAGTGTCGGCGGGTTGGGCGGGGAGCTGTTTTTT. Its protein product is CAISVGGLGGELFF. This chain connects TRBV10-3 to TRBJ2-2; a weak D match, TRBD2 (5 bases). CDR3 length equals 14 residues. CDR1 and CDR2 from the germline V gene are ENHRY and SYGVKD. Trimming stripped 4 bases from V and 7 bases from J, with 13 bases between.

The chain employs TRBV19 and TRBJ1-2; D is perhaps TRBD1 (6 bases). The germline V and J ends were trimmed by 6 bases and 4 bases, with 18 bases remaining between them. CDR3 length equals 15 residues. Germline CDR1 and CDR2: LNHDA and SQIVND (reference sequence). The CDR3 nucleotides read TGTGCCAGTAGCCATATGGGGGGCGCGAGCTATGGCTACACCTTC. Its translation is CASSHMGGASYGYTF.

This clone was seen just once. J is TRBJ2-5 and V is TRBV29-1; D may be TRBD1 or TRBD2 (6 bases each). The CDR3 totals 13 residues. The ends were cut back, 2 bases at V and 7 bases at J, with 14 bases in the middle. Germline loops: CDR1 SQVTM, CDR2 ANQGSEA. The CDR3 DNA reads TGCAGCGTTGAAAGGGGGGATGTTGGGACCCAGTACTTC. This translates into CSVERGDVGTQYF.

This clone was observed a handful of times. The V and J genes are TRBV27 and TRBJ1-3, with D perhaps matching TRBD1 (5 bases). CDR3 length: 13 residues. V lost 7 bases and J lost 8, with 15 bases in between. CDR1 and CDR2 (germline): MNHEY, SMNVEV (reference sequence). The CDR3 nucleotides read TGTGCCAGCACCTCCTGGGGGATGGACACCATATATTTT. This encodes CASTSWGMDTIYF.

On this clone itself: Only one base separates this from a far larger clonotype, so it likely reflects a read error. The chain recombines TRBV19 with TRBJ2-2; 7 bases align to TRBD1. The CDR3 is 15 amino acids. The germline V gene encodes CDR1 LNHDA and CDR2 SQIVND (reference sequence). The CDR3 bases are TGTGCCAGTACCGTCTCACAGGGGAACGCCGGGGAGCTGTTTTTT. Its translation is CASTVSQGNAGELFF.

The chain couples TRBV11-2 to TRBJ2-3, with D unresolved. CDR1 is SGHAT and CDR2 is FQNNGV in the germline V gene. The CDR3 totals 15 residues. Trimming removed 4 bases from V and 0 bases from J, with 11 bases in between. CDR3 sequence reads: CASSSMEPSTDTQYF. As DNA, the CDR3 is TGTGCCAGCAGCTCCATGGAGCCAAGCACAGATACGCAGTATTTT.

To note about this clone: A far bigger clonotype differs at one base, so this is likely a read error. Since no conserved phenylalanine or tryptophan closes the CDR3, a read error is the likely cause. V usage is TRBV28 and J usage is TRBJ2-7, with D perhaps TRBD1 or TRBD2 (5 bases each). V dropped 4 bases and J dropped 6 bases, with 22 bases sitting between them. This CDR3 spans 16 amino acids. Germline CDR1 and CDR2: MDHEN and SYDVKM. The CDR3 nucleotides read TGTGCCAGCAGTTCCAGGGACCCTCCCTCTGAGTTCGAGCAGTACCTC. Protein product: CASSSRDPPSEFEQYL.

This chain links TRBV10-2 with TRBJ1-1; TRBD1 aligns across 10 bases. V dropped 5 bases and J dropped 1; count of bases not matched to a gene: 4. This CDR3 is 15 amino acids long. Germline CDR1 reads WSHSY; CDR2 reads SAAADI. Here the CDR3 DNA reads TGCGCCAGCAGTACCCGGGACAGGGGGAACACTGAAGCTTTCTTT. It specifies CASSTRDRGNTEAFF.

This chain connects TRBV18 to TRBJ2-7, with D unclear. Germline V gene sequence: CDR1 KGHSH, CDR2 LQKENI. The CDR3 is 13 amino acids. Trimming took off 1 base at V and 0 bases at J, with 4 bases between the two ends. The CDR3 spells CASSPLNSYEQYF. CDR3 bases: TGTGCCAGCTCACCACTAAACTCCTACGAGCAGTACTTC.

This chain links TRBV11-2 with TRBJ1-2; D is possibly TRBD1 (5 bases). CDR3 size: 13 residues. From germline, CDR1 is SGHAT and CDR2 FQNNGV. The germline V and J ends were trimmed by 4 bases and 5 bases, with 11 bases remaining between them. The CDR3 DNA follows: TGTGCCAGCAGCTCGGGGGGGACTTATGGCTACACCTTC. Its translation is CASSSGGTYGYTF.

This chain uses TRBV5-6 with TRBJ1-3; D not resolved. The CDR3 extends over 16 amino acids. Germline values: CDR1 SGHDT, CDR2 YYEEEE. V was shortened by 0 bases and J by 1 base, with 11 bases between the two germline ends. The CDR3 protein is CASSLGRTTSGNTIYF. Here the CDR3 DNA reads TGTGCCAGCAGCTTGGGCCGTACGACTTCTGGAAACACCATATATTTT.

The V gene is TRBV15, the J gene TRBJ2-3, with 13 bases that match TRBD2. Germline assignment: CDR1 LNHNV and CDR2 YYDKDF (reference sequence). This CDR3 comprises 15 residues. J gave up 4 bases and V 6 bases, and 4 bases lay outside the gene matches. In nucleotides, the CDR3 is TGTGCCACCAGTAGACTAGCGGGAGGTTCAGATACGCAGTATTTT. This encodes CATSRLAGGSDTQYF.

The genes are TRBV29-1 and TRBJ1-1; D remains ambiguous. V was pared by 5 bases and J by 1 base, with 11 bases between. CDR3 length equals 13 residues. Germline V gene sequence: CDR1 SQVTM, CDR2 ANQGSEA. CDR3 in DNA: TGCAGCGTTCGACCACAGCCGAACACTGAAGCTTTCTTT. Its translation is CSVRPQPNTEAFF.

Notes on this clone: Different DNA sequences within this sample yield the same CDR3. The CDR3 DNA sequence: TGTGCCAGCTCACCACAAGGGGGCGGTGAAAAACTGTTTTTT. It codes for CASSPQGGGEKLFF. The chain joins TRBV18 to TRBJ1-4; 7 bases fit TRBD1. This CDR3 region has 14 residues. Germline V gene lookup returns CDR1 KGHSH and CDR2 LQKENI. J lost 7 bases, V lost 1 base, and 3 bases had no gene match.